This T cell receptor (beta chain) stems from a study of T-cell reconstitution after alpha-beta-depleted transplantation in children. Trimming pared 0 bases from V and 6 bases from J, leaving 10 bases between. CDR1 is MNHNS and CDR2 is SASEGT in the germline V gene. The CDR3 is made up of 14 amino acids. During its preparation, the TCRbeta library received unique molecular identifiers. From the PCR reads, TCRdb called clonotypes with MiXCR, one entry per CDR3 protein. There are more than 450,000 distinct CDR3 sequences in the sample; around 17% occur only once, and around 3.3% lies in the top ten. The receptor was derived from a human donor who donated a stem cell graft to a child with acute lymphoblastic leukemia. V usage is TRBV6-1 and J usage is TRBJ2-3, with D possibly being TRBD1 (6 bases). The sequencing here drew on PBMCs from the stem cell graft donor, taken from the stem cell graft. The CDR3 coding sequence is TGTGCCAGCAGTGAAGCTGGGGGCGACGATACGCAGTATTTT. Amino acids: CASSEAGGDDTQYF.